Listed here are 32 T cell receptor beta chains from one sample, sequenced in a study of Ad26.COV2.S vaccination and SARS-CoV-2 variants. Sequencing used immunoSEQ multiplex PCR; TCRdb keeps in-frame clones, though not all of them. The top ten hold 1.5% to 2% of the sample, which has 360,000 or so clones, approximately 90% seen once. As for treatment: some 20 received Ad26.COV2.S at low or high dose, single or two shots; about 5 received placebo; per-sample allocation not given. Sampling took place 63 days after the first vaccine or placebo injection. The sample consisted of peripheral blood, taken in a trial of Ad26.COV2.S vaccine versus placebo. The origin of the receptors is a person between 18 and 65 years old who received the Ad26.COV2.S COVID-19 vaccine or a placebo.

The chain has TRBV27 and TRBJ1-2; D call uncertain. V lost 1 base to trimming and J lost 2 bases, with 11 bases between them. Germline loops: CDR1 MNHEY, CDR2 SMNVEV (reference sequence). This CDR3 is 15 amino acids long. The CDR3 protein is CASSLWGKPNYGYTF. CDR3 bases: TGTGCCAGCAGTTTATGGGGAAAGCCCAACTATGGCTACACCTTC.

V is TRBV6-5 and J is TRBJ1-1; 8 bases are a match to TRBD1. The germline gives CDR1 MNHEY, CDR2 SVGAGI. With V trimmed by 6 bases and J by 1 base, 4 bases remained unmatched. The CDR3 is made up of 14 amino acids. The CDR3 protein is CASRVGQGNTEAFF. Here the CDR3 DNA reads TGTGCCAGCAGGGTAGGACAGGGGAACACTGAAGCTTTCTTT.

V is TRBV28 and J is TRBJ1-5; D is uncertain. V lost 3 bases, J lost 7 bases, and 10 bases lay in between. Germline V gives CDR1 MDHEN, CDR2 SYDVKM. The CDR3 covers 13 residues. In DNA, the CDR3 is TGTGCCAGCAGTTTGTTTGGTAGACAGCCCCAGCATTTT. Its protein is CASSLFGRQPQHF.

V usage is TRBV5-1 and J usage is TRBJ2-5; 9 nucleotides agree with TRBD1. This CDR3 contains 16 residues. CDR1 is SGHRS and CDR2 is YFSETQ in the germline V gene. V dropped 3 bases and J dropped 5; count of bases not matched to a gene: 11. CDR3 sequence reads: CASSSPPAGQGETQYF. CDR3 DNA: TGCGCCAGCAGCTCGCCTCCCGCCGGACAGGGGGAGACCCAGTACTTC.

The chain couples TRBV27 to TRBJ1-6, with 7 bases identical to TRBD1. CDR3 length: 17 residues. J lost 9 bases, V lost 5 bases, and 16 bases had no gene match. CDR1 is MNHEY, CDR2 SMNVEV, per germline (reference sequence). The CDR3 bases are TGTGCCAGCAGTCTTGAAGGATTGACAGGGCGGGGTTCACCCCTCCACTTT. It codes for CASSLEGLTGRGSPLHF.

The chain links TRBV30 to TRBJ1-4; 9 bases fit TRBD1. The CDR3 is 13 amino acids. Unmatched junction bases numbered 4, after V lost 4 bases and J lost 7 bases. Germline lookup yields CDR1 GTSNPN and CDR2 SVGIG (reference sequence). The CDR3 sequence is CAWMGQGSEKLFF. CDR3 in DNA: TGTGCCTGGATGGGACAGGGTAGTGAAAAACTGTTTTTT.

CDR3 loop: CASNQNGGDEQFF. The CDR3 coding sequence is TGTGCCAGCAACCAAAATGGGGGAGATGAGCAGTTCTTC. The rearrangement joins TRBV9 to TRBJ2-1; possibly TRBD1 or TRBD2 for D (5 bases each). The CDR3 runs to 13 residues. With 6 bases removed from V and 8 bases from J, the gap between germline ends came to 15 bases. Germline CDR1 SGDLS, CDR2 YYNGEE.

Here the CDR3 reads CASSQDGGGRWTDTQYF. The CDR3, as DNA: TGTGCCAGCAGCCAAGATGGGGGCGGGAGGTGGACAGATACGCAGTATTTT. The rearrangement links TRBV14 to TRBJ2-3, with 8 positions matching TRBD2. The V gene's germline CDR1 is SGHDN and CDR2 FVKESK. CDR3 size: 17 residues. V was pared by 0 bases and J by 3 bases, with 8 bases of the junction left unmatched.

The V and J genes are TRBV6-5 and TRBJ2-5; TRBD2 agrees at 7 bases. V lost 0 bases, J lost 9 bases, and 4 bases stayed unmatched. The CDR3 sequence is 13 residues long. The V gene's germline CDR1 is MNHEY and CDR2 SVGAGI. CDR3: CASSYSPGGPQYF. The CDR3 nucleotides are TGTGCCAGCAGTTACTCACCGGGAGGCCCCCAGTACTTC.

J is TRBJ2-2 and V is TRBV5-1, with 14 bases fitting TRBD2. Unmatched junction bases numbered 4, after V lost 4 bases and J lost 5 bases. Germline V gene data show CDR1 as SGHRS and CDR2 as YFSETQ. The CDR3 is 16 residues long. In DNA form, the CDR3 reads TGCGCCAGCAGCCAGGGACTAGCGGGAGAGACCGGGGAGCTGTTTTTT. It translates to CASSQGLAGETGELFF.

Only one count was recorded for this clone. The chain combines TRBV7-9 with TRBJ2-3; 9 bases map to TRBD1. V lost 5 bases to trimming and J lost 3 bases; unmatched junction nucleotides: 6. Germline V CDR1 and CDR2: SEHNR, FQNEAQ (reference sequence). There are 15 residues in the CDR3. The CDR3 here is CASSNDRGITDTQYF. CDR3 DNA: TGTGCCAGCAGCAACGACAGGGGGATTACAGATACGCAGTATTTT. The whole variable domain, filled in from reference TRBV7-9 and TRBJ2-3, reads DTGVSQNPRHKITKRGQNVTFRCDPISEHNRLYWYRQTLGQGPEFLTYFQNEAQLEKSRLLSDRFSAERPKGSFSTLEIQRTEQGDSAMYLCASSNDRGITDTQYFGPGTRLTVL.

This clone was observed a single time. As DNA, the CDR3 is TGCGCCAGCAGCGTCCGGGACAGAGGCTACGAGCAGTACTTC. Translated: CASSVRDRGYEQYF. V and J are TRBV4-1 and TRBJ2-7, with TRBD1 identical over 7 bases. Trimming cost V 5 bases and J 3 bases; bases outside gene matches: 7. The germline gives CDR1 MGHRA, CDR2 YSYEKL. This CDR3 comprises 14 residues.

The chain uses TRBV7-3 and TRBJ1-2; D may be TRBD1 (5 bases). Trimming stripped 4 bases from V and 4 bases from J, with 10 bases between. Per germline, CDR1 SGHTA and CDR2 FQGTGA. The CDR3 extends over 13 amino acids. CDR3 in DNA: TGTGCCAGCAGCTCCGGGGACGGCTATGGCTACACCTTC. Translating gives CASSSGDGYGYTF.

The rearrangement joins TRBV2 to TRBJ1-2; TRBD1 is a possible D gene (5 bases). V lost 6 bases and J lost 0, with 11 bases in between. Germline-derived CDR1 and CDR2 are SNHLY and FYNNEI. The CDR3 has 14 amino acids. DNA of the CDR3: TGTGCCAGCAGCGCTGGGACGGCTAACTATGGCTACACCTTC. Translated, it gives CASSAGTANYGYTF.

The chain carries TRBV7-9 and TRBJ2-1; 9 positions agree with TRBD1. Germline-derived CDR1 and CDR2 are SEHNR and FQNEAQ (reference sequence). Trimming took 4 bases from V and 6 from J; bases not matched to a gene: 10. CDR3 size: 16 residues. CDR3 amino acids: CASSSTGTGLGNEQFF. The CDR3 region has the DNA TGTGCCAGCAGCTCCACCGGGACAGGGCTAGGCAATGAGCAGTTCTTC.

The gene calls are TRBV11-2 and TRBJ2-3; 9 nucleotides line up with TRBD1. The junction had 11 bases not matched to a gene; V was cut back by 5 bases and J by 2 bases. The CDR3 contains 17 residues. In germline, CDR1 is SGHAT, CDR2 FQNNGV. This CDR3 reads CASSTSTGGFFTDTQYF. The CDR3 nucleotides are TGTGCCAGCAGCACTTCGACAGGGGGGTTTTTCACAGATACGCAGTATTTT.

V is TRBV6-6 and J is TRBJ2-4, with no clear D. CDR1 and CDR2 from the germline V gene are MNHNY and SVGAGI (reference sequence). Trimming cost V 4 bases and J 0 bases, with 10 bases left between them. The CDR3 runs to 15 residues. The CDR3 here is CASSSQTRAKNIQYF. The CDR3 DNA sequence: TGTGCCAGCAGTTCCCAGACCAGAGCCAAAAACATTCAGTACTTC.

This clone was seen once. The rearrangement links TRBV5-1 to TRBJ2-7, with 7 bases fitting TRBD1. Trimming at V came to 0 bases and at J to 3 bases, leaving 3 bases not matched to a gene. Germline CDR1 reads SGHRS; CDR2 reads YFSETQ. The CDR3 is 14 residues long. CDR3 coding DNA: TGCGCCAGCAGCTTGGAGGGACAGCACTACGAGCAGTACTTC. The encoded protein is CASSLEGQHYEQYF.

The chain employs TRBV5-5 and TRBJ2-5; D possibly corresponds to TRBD1 (5 bases). V lost 2 bases and J 3 bases, leaving 8 bases between the germline ends. Germline V gene data show CDR1 as SGHKS and CDR2 as YYEKEE (reference sequence). The CDR3 totals 13 residues. The CDR3 DNA reads as TGTGCCAGCAGCTTCGGCAGGGAAGAGACCCAGTACTTC. This encodes CASSFGREETQYF.

DNA for the CDR3: TGTGCCTGGGCGGCGGGACAGGGTATTCGTTTACGGTCTGGAAACACCATATATTTT. Encoded protein: CAWAAGQGIRLRSGNTIYF. This rearrangement joins TRBV30 to TRBJ1-3; 9 positions agree with TRBD1. Germline V lookup: CDR1 GTSNPN, CDR2 SVGIG (reference sequence). The junction had 18 bases not matched to a gene; V was cut back by 5 bases and J by 1 base. CDR3 length: 19 residues.

This chain's CDR3 is CSVGEGWTSGNEQYF. CDR3 in DNA: TGCAGCGTTGGGGAGGGATGGACTAGCGGGAACGAGCAGTACTTC. The chain employs TRBV29-1 and TRBJ2-7; TRBD2 matches at 12 bases. This CDR3 is built from 15 residues. Looked up from germline, CDR1 is SQVTM and CDR2 is ANQGSEA. V lost 4 bases to trimming and J lost 5 bases; unmatched junction nucleotides: 9.

The V call is TRBV12-3 or TRBV12-4, the J call TRBJ2-5; D is ambiguous. Trimming pared 2 bases from V and 5 bases from J, leaving 9 bases between. The CDR3 sequence is 13 residues long. The chain's CDR3 is CASSLSSRETQYF. DNA of the CDR3: TGTGCCAGCAGTTTAAGCTCCCGGGAGACCCAGTACTTC.

Concerning this clone itself: The sample has other DNA sequences that encode this CDR3 too. The chain recombines TRBV5-5 with TRBJ1-2, with unresolved D. The CDR3 length is 13 residues. V gave up 0 bases and J gave up 2 bases, with 5 bases separating them. Germline V lookup: CDR1 SGHKS, CDR2 YYEKEE (reference sequence). The CDR3 nucleotides read TGTGCCAGCAGCTTGGACGGCAACTATGGCTACACCTTC. Protein: CASSLDGNYGYTF.

The chain uses TRBV16 and TRBJ2-1; 12 positions match TRBD2. Germline V gene sequence: CDR1 KGHSY, CDR2 FQNENV. The CDR3 contains 21 residues. V lost 0 bases, J lost 0 bases, and 12 bases stayed unmatched. This CDR3 is CASSQSFETSGRRTSYNEQFF. As DNA, the CDR3 is TGTGCCAGCAGCCAATCTTTTGAGACTAGCGGGAGAAGGACCTCCTACAATGAGCAGTTCTTC.

The chain is built from TRBV7-2 and TRBJ2-6, with D possibly matching TRBD2 (5 bases). The V and J ends lost 1 base and 0 bases respectively, with 7 bases between them. There are 16 residues in the CDR3. Germline V lookup: CDR1 SGHTA, CDR2 FQGNSA. The CDR3 nucleotides are TGTGCCAGCAGCTTAGTAGGGAGCTCTGGGGCCAACGTCCTGACTTTC. It specifies CASSLVGSSGANVLTF. The entire variable domain, with the rest obtained from reference TRBV7-2 and TRBJ2-6, is as follows: GAGVSQSPSNKVTEKGKDVELRCDPISGHTALYWYRQSLGQGLEFLIYFQGNSAPDKSGLPSDRFSAERTGGSVSTLTIQRTQQEDSAVYLCASSLVGSSGANVLTFGAGSRLTVL.

V gene TRBV29-1 combines with J gene TRBJ2-3; 9 bases are shared with TRBD1. CDR3 length: 14 amino acids. Trimming at V came to 8 bases and at J to 3 bases, leaving 9 bases not matched to a gene. The germline V gene encodes CDR1 SQVTM and CDR2 ANQGSEA. The CDR3 nucleotides read TGCAGCCCGACGGGACAGGGATGGACAGATACGCAGTATTTT. It translates to CSPTGQGWTDTQYF.

The rearrangement uses TRBV2 and TRBJ2-7; 8 bases match TRBD2. Germline loops: CDR1 SNHLY, CDR2 FYNNEI. The J segment lost 0 bases and the V segment lost 6 bases, leaving 7 bases of the junction unmatched. CDR3 length equals 15 residues. This CDR3 reads CASRRSLAGSYEQYF. The CDR3 region has the DNA TGTGCCAGCAGAAGGTCCCTAGCGGGCTCCTACGAGCAGTACTTC. The full variable domain, completed using reference TRBV2 and TRBJ2-7, is EPEVTQTPSHQVTQMGQEVILRCVPISNHLYFYWYRQILGQKVEFLVSFYNNEISEKSEIFDDQFSVERPDGSNFTLKIRSTKLEDSAMYFCASRRSLAGSYEQYFGPGTRLTVT.

This clone was detected only a few times. V usage is TRBV19 and J usage is TRBJ2-7; the D call may be TRBD1 or TRBD2 (5 bases each). This CDR3 comprises 15 residues. Germline values: CDR1 LNHDA, CDR2 SQIVND (reference sequence). Trimming took off 6 bases at V and 7 bases at J, with 22 bases between the two ends. CDR3 bases: TGTGCCAGTAGCCTCCCGGGACCCCCGACGGGGGAGCAGTACTTC. Protein product: CASSLPGPPTGEQYF.

The table lists this clone with a count of one. The chain links TRBV3-1 (or the pseudogene TRBV3-2) to TRBJ2-7, with D unresolved. Germline loops: CDR1 LGHDT, CDR2 YNNKEL (reference sequence). V gave up 1 base and J gave up 6 bases, with 4 bases separating them. The CDR3 runs 11 residues. The CDR3 bases are TGTGCCAGCAGCCAAGGTCCCGAGCAGTACTTC. Its translation is CASSQGPEQYF.

The chain has TRBV11-3 and TRBJ1-1; TRBD1 matches 9 bases. CDR1 is SGHNT, CDR2 YENEEA, per germline. J gave up 4 bases and V 5 bases, and 5 bases lay outside the gene matches. This CDR3 has 14 residues. In nucleotides, the CDR3 is TGTGCCAGCAGCCCAGGACAGGGGAGCACTGAAGCTTTCTTT. Amino acids: CASSPGQGSTEAFF. Full variable domain (missing parts from reference TRBV11-3 and TRBJ1-1): EAGVVQSPRYKIIEKKQPVAFWCNPISGHNTLYWYLQNLGQGPELLIRYENEEAVDDSQLPKDRFSAERLKGVDSTLKIQPAELGDSAVYLCASSPGQGSTEAFFGQGTRLTVV.

This clone was found once. This chain connects TRBV5-1 to TRBJ2-5; 7 positions match TRBD1. V was clipped by 7 bases and J by 1 base; unmatched bases: 7. The CDR3 loop spans 14 amino acids. Germline V gene data show CDR1 as SGHRS and CDR2 as YFSETQ. The CDR3 nucleotides read TGCGCCAGCCAATGGACAGGCTTCCAAGAGACCCAGTACTTC. Protein sequence: CASQWTGFQETQYF.

The V call is TRBV3-1 (or the pseudogene TRBV3-2), the J call TRBJ2-1; a weak D match, TRBD1 (5 bases). V shed 3 bases and J shed 3 bases, with 6 bases lying between them. This CDR3 comprises 13 residues. Germline lookup yields CDR1 LGHDT and CDR2 YNNKEL (reference sequence). CDR3 nucleotide sequence: TGTGCCAGCAGCCATGACAGCTACAATGAGCAGTTCTTC. Amino acid sequence: CASSHDSYNEQFF.